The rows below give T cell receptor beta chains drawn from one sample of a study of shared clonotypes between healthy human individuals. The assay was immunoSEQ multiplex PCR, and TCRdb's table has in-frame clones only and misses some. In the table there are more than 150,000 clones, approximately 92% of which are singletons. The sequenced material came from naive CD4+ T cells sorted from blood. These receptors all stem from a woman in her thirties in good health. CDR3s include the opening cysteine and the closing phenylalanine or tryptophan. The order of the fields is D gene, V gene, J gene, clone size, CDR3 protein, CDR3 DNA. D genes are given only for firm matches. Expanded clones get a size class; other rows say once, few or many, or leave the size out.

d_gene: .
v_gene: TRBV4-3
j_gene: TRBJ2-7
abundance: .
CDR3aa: CASSGLGGPYERYF
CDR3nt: TGCGCCAGCAGCGGGCTAGGTGGCCCCTACGAGCGGTACTTC

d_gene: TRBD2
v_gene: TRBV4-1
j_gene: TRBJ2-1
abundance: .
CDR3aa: CASSIRAGGGSNEQFF
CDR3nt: TGCGCCAGCAGCATCCGAGCGGGAGGGGGGTCCAATGAGCAGTTCTTC

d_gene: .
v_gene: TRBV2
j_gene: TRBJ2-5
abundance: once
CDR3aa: CASSEATEQETQYF
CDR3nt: TGTGCCAGCAGTGAAGCGACGGAGCAAGAGACCCAGTACTTC

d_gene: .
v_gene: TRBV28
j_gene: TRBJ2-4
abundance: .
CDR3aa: CASSLPGHIQYF
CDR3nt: TGTGCCAGCAGTTTACCAGGGCACATTCAGTACTTC

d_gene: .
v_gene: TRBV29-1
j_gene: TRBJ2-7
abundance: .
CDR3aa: CSVSSPPTYEQYF
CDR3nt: TGCAGCGTGAGTTCCCCGCCGACCTACGAGCAGTACTTC

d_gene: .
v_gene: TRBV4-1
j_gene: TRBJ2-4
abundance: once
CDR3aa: CASSQDSTTHTKNIQYF
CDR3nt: TGCGCCAGCAGCCAAGATTCAACTACACACACCAAAAACATTCAGTACTTC

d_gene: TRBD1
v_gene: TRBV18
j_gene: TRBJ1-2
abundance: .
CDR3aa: CASSPDRGPVYGYTF
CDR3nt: TGTGCCAGCTCACCAGACAGGGGGCCGGTCTATGGCTACACCTTC

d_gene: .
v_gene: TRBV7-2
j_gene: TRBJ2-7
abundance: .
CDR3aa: CASSLSGRSYEQYF
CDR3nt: TGTGCCAGCAGCTTATCTGGGAGGTCCTACGAGCAGTACTTC

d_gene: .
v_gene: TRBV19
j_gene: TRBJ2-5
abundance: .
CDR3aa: CASSPIGARETQYF
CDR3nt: TGTGCCAGTAGCCCCATTGGGGCCCGAGAGACCCAGTACTTC

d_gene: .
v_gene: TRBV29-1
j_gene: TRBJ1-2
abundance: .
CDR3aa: CSVDTGIYGYTF
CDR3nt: TGCAGCGTTGACACAGGGATATATGGCTACACCTTC

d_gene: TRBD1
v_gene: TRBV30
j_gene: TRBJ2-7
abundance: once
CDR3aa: CAWMAGGYSYEQYF
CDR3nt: TGTGCCTGGATGGCAGGGGGCTACTCCTACGAGCAGTACTTC

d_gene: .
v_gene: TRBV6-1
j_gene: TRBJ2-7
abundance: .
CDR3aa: CASSEWNGFYEQYF
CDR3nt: TGTGCCAGCAGTGAATGGAACGGATTCTACGAGCAGTACTTC

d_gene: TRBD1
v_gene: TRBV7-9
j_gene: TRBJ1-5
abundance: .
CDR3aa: CASSKGQGDQPQHF
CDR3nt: TGTGCCAGCAGCAAAGGACAGGGGGATCAGCCCCAGCATTTT

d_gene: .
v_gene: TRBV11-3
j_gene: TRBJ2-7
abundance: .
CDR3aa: CASSQGAGYSYEQYF
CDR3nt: TGTGCCAGCAGTCAAGGCGCAGGGTACTCCTACGAGCAGTACTTC

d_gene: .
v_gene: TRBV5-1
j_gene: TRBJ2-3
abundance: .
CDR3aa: CASSKTEPRTDTQYF
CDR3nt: TGCGCCAGCAGCAAGACAGAGCCTCGTACAGATACGCAGTATTTT

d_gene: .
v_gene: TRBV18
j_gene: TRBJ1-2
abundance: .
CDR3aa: CASSPQDGYTF
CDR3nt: TGTGCCAGCTCACCCCAGGATGGCTACACCTTC

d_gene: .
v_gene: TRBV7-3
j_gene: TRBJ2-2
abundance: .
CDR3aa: CASSLTLSSGELFF
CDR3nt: TGTGCCAGCAGCTTAACCCTTAGTTCCGGGGAGCTGTTTTTT

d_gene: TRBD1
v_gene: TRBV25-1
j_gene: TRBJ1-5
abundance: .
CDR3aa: CASSQTGASNQPQHF
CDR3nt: TGTGCCAGCAGCCAGACAGGGGCAAGCAATCAGCCCCAGCATTTT

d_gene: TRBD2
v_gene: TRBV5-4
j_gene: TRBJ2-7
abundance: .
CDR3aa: CASTQRTSGSSYEQYF
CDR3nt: TGTGCCAGCACCCAGCGGACTAGCGGGAGCTCCTACGAGCAGTACTTC

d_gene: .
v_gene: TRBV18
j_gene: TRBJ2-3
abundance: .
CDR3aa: CASSPPASWVTDTQYF
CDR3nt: TGTGCCAGCTCACCACCGGCTAGCTGGGTCACAGATACGCAGTATTTT

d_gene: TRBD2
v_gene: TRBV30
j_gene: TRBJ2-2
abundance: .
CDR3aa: CAWQGRARTGELFF
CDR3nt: TGTGCCTGGCAAGGGAGGGCGCGCACCGGGGAGCTGTTTTTT

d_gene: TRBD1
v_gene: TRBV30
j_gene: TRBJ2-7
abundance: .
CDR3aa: CAWPRQGAGAYEQYF
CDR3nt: TGTGCCTGGCCTCGACAGGGGGCCGGGGCCTACGAGCAGTACTTC

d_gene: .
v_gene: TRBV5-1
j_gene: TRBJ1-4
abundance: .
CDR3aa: CASSLGTDNEKLFF
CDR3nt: TGCGCCAGCAGCTTGGGGACAGATAATGAAAAACTGTTTTTT

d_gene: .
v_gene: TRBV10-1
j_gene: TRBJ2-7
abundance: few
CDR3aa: CASSGQSYEQYF
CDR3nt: TGCGCCAGCAGCGGACAGAGCTACGAGCAGTACTTC

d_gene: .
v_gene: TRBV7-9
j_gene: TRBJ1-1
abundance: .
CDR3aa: CASGTQLNTEAFF
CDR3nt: TGTGCCAGCGGGACGCAATTGAACACTGAAGCTTTCTTT

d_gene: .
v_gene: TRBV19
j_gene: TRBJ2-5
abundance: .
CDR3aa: CASSTTGRGSRETQYF
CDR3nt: TGTGCCAGTAGTACGACAGGGAGGGGATCGCGGGAGACCCAGTACTTC

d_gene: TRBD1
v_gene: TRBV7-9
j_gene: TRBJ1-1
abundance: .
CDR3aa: CASSLDRGRNTEAFF
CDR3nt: TGTGCCAGCAGCTTGGACAGGGGCCGGAACACTGAAGCTTTCTTT

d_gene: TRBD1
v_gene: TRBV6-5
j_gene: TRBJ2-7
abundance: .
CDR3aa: CASSYSSRGQGEQYF
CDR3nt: TGTGCCAGCAGTTACTCTTCCAGGGGACAGGGCGAGCAGTACTTC

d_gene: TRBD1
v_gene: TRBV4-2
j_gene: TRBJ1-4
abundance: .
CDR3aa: CASSPGQGRGEKLFF
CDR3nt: TGTGCCAGCAGCCCAGGACAGGGCCGGGGGGAAAAACTGTTTTTT

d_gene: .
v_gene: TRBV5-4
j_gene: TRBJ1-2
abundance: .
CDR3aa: CASSPGGQSGYTF
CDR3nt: TGTGCCAGCAGCCCCGGGGGGCAGTCGGGCTACACCTTC

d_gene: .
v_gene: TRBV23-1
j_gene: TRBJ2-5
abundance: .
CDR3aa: CASSQSSRKETQYF
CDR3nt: TGCGCCAGCAGTCAGTCGTCTAGGAAAGAGACCCAGTACTTC

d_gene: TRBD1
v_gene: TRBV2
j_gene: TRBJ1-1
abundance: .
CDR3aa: CASKGQGKTEAFF
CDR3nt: TGTGCCAGCAAGGGACAGGGGAAAACTGAAGCTTTCTTT

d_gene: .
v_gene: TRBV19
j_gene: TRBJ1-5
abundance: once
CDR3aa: CASSLTVGLDWDQPQHF
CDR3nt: TGTGCCAGTAGTCTCACGGTCGGGCTCGATTGGGATCAGCCCCAGCATTTT

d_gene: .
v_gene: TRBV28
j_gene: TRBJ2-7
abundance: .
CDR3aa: CASRFRDGYEQYF
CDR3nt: TGTGCCAGCAGGTTCCGGGACGGATACGAGCAGTACTTC

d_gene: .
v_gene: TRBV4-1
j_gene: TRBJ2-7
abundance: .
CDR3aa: CASSQEVVGQGSYEQYF
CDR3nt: TGCGCCAGCAGCCAAGAAGTAGTGGGCCAGGGTAGCTACGAGCAGTACTTC

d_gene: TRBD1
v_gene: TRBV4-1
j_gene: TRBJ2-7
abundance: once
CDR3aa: CASSQERTGGVYEQYF
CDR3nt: TGCGCCAGCAGCCAAGAAAGGACAGGGGGCGTCTACGAGCAGTACTTC

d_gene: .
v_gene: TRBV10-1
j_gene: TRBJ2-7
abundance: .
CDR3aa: CASSESLPYEQYF
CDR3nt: TGCGCCAGCAGTGAATCCCTCCCCTACGAGCAGTACTTC

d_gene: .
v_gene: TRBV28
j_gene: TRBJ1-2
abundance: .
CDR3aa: CASSLDGSTYGYTF
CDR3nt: TGTGCCAGCAGTTTGGACGGGAGTACCTATGGCTACACCTTC

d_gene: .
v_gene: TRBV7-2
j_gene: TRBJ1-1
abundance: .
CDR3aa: CASSPWAGPNTEAFF
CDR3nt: TGTGCCAGCAGTCCATGGGCGGGTCCGAACACTGAAGCTTTCTTT

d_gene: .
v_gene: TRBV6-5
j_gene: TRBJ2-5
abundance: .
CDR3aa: CASSYLRGTQYF
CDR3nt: TGTGCCAGCAGTTACCTAAGAGGGACCCAGTACTTC

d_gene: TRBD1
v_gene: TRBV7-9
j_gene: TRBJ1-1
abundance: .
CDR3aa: CASSLFGDRDTEAFF
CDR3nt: TGTGCCAGCAGCTTGTTCGGGGACAGAGACACTGAAGCTTTCTTT

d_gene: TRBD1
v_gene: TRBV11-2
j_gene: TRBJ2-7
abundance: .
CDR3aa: CASSLGQGYSYEQYF
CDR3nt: TGTGCCAGCAGCCTGGGACAGGGATACTCCTACGAGCAGTACTTC

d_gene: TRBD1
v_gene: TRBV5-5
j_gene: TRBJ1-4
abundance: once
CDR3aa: CASSLQRATGKTTSNEKLFF
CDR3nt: TGTGCCAGCAGCCTCCAACGGGCGACAGGGAAAACTACCTCAAATGAAAAACTGTTTTTT

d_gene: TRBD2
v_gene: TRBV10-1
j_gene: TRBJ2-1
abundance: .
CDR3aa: CASSEIAGVDNEQFF
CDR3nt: TGCGCCAGCAGTGAGATAGCGGGTGTCGACAATGAGCAGTTCTTC

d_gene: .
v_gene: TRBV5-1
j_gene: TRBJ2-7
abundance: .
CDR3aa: CASSWGLGNTYEQYF
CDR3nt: TGCGCCAGCAGCTGGGGCCTCGGGAATACCTACGAGCAGTACTTC

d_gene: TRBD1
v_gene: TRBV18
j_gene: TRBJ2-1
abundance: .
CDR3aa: CASSTGQGRNEQFF
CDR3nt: TGTGCCAGCTCAACCGGACAGGGGAGGAATGAGCAGTTCTTC

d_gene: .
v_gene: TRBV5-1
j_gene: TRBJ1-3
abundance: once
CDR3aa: CASSLAVSGNTIYF
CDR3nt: TGCGCCAGCAGCTTGGCCGTCTCTGGAAACACCATATATTTT